The 12 T cell receptor beta chains given below trace back to one sample, sequenced in a study of cytomegalovirus exposure and HLA in healthy donors (dated by TCRdb to 2016 to 2017). Library preparation used the immunoSEQ multiplex PCR assay. For the multiplex PCR, a mixture combining 60 forward primers for TCR Vbeta segments and 13 reverse primers for TCR Jbeta segments was used. Here the immuneACCESS table is served through TCRdb, limited to in-frame sequences with V and J called. Missing clones are a known gap in these copies; in checked studies unresolved V genes cover under half, and the rest lacks a known reason. This sample holds around 100,000 clones; around 64% were observed only once. The ten largest clones take up around 8.2% of the sample. The specimen was PBMCs. The source of these receptors is a man aged 25 to 45 in good health and CMV-seropositive.

V usage is TRBV4-1 and J usage is TRBJ1-5, with D unclear. The CDR3 contains 16 residues. Trimming removed 4 bases at V and 2 bases at J, with 15 bases between. Germline assignment: CDR1 MGHRA and CDR2 YSYEKL. CDR3 DNA: TGCGCCAGCAGCCCAGCCAGCGTCTTTGGCAATCAGCCCCAGCATTTT. Amino acid sequence: CASSPASVFGNQPQHF.

The chain employs TRBV7-3 and TRBJ1-1; no definite D call. The CDR3 runs 13 residues. Between the trimmed V and J ends, which lost 5 bases and 1 base, there was a span of 8 bases. The V gene's germline CDR1 is SGHTA and CDR2 FQGTGA. Here the CDR3 reads CASSPHGNTEAFF. CDR3 nucleotide sequence: TGTGCCAGCAGCCCCCACGGGAACACTGAAGCTTTCTTT.

The genes are TRBV25-1 and TRBJ1-2; TRBD1 matches at 7 bases. J lost 3 bases, V lost 5 bases, and 0 bases had no gene match. The CDR3 is 12 residues long. The V gene's germline CDR1 is MGHDK and CDR2 SYGVNS. CDR3 loop: CASSQGDYGYTF. The CDR3 coding sequence is TGTGCCAGCAGTCAGGGGGACTATGGCTACACCTTC.

V usage is TRBV19 and J usage is TRBJ2-1; D is perhaps TRBD2 (5 bases). The germline CDR1 and CDR2 sequences are LNHDA and SQIVND (reference sequence). Trimming cost V 10 bases and J 0 bases, with 10 bases left between them. The CDR3 loop spans 13 amino acids. CDR3 protein: CATSGYSYNEQFF. The CDR3 coding sequence is TGTGCCACCTCGGGGTACTCCTACAATGAGCAGTTCTTC.

The sample holds a few counts of this clone. The J gene is TRBJ2-7, the V gene TRBV10-3; D perhaps matches TRBD2 (6 bases). Between the trimmed V and J ends, which lost 4 bases and 0 bases, there was a span of 13 bases. The germline V gene encodes CDR1 ENHRY and CDR2 SYGVKD. The CDR3 extends over 15 amino acids. CDR3 DNA: TGTGCCATCAGTGCCCCGGGGGAAAGCTCCTACGAGCAGTACTTC. Translating gives CAISAPGESSYEQYF.

The CDR3 protein is CASNRDRISYNEQFF. The CDR3 coding sequence is TGTGCCAGCAACAGGGACAGGATTTCCTACAATGAGCAGTTCTTC. The chain couples TRBV28 to TRBJ2-1, with 8 bases identical to TRBD1. V lost 7 bases and J lost 1; bases outside the gene matches: 6. Looked up from germline, CDR1 is MDHEN and CDR2 is SYDVKM. The CDR3 length is 15 residues.

The V call is TRBV28, the J call TRBJ2-7, with D tentatively TRBD2 (5 bases). Germline CDR1 MDHEN, CDR2 SYDVKM. This CDR3 comprises 14 residues. Trimming removed 6 bases at V and 2 bases at J, with 14 bases between. CDR3 sequence reads: CASSFAGGAYEQYV. For the CDR3, the DNA is TGTGCCAGCAGCTTCGCCGGAGGAGCCTACGAGCAGTACGTC.

The V and J genes are TRBV27 and TRBJ2-7, with 9 nucleotides matching TRBD1. The junction had 4 bases not matched to a gene; V was cut back by 4 bases and J by 3 bases. Germline CDR1 MNHEY, CDR2 SMNVEV (reference sequence). The CDR3 has 14 amino acids. The CDR3 nucleotides read TGTGCCAGCAGTTCCGGGACAGGGCGCTACGAGCAGTACTTC. Translated: CASSSGTGRYEQYF.

The gene calls are TRBV5-6 and TRBJ2-3; D is perhaps TRBD2 (7 bases). Germline CDR1 is SGHDT and CDR2 is YYEEEE. The CDR3 runs 15 residues. V gave up 0 bases and J gave up 1 base, with 9 bases separating them. This CDR3 is CASSLEGGGTDTQYF. CDR3 in DNA: TGTGCCAGCAGCTTGGAGGGGGGGGGCACAGATACGCAGTATTTT.

The V call is TRBV7-2, the J call TRBJ2-7, with 11 bases fitting TRBD2. The length of the CDR3 is 16 residues. Per germline, CDR1 SGHTA and CDR2 FQGNSA. The junction had 6 bases not matched to a gene; V was cut back by 1 base and J by 4 bases. CDR3 DNA sequence: TGTGCCAGCAGCTTAGGTCTAGCGGGAGGAGTATACGAGCAGTACGTC. It is translated as CASSLGLAGGVYEQYV.

This sequence joins TRBV5-1 and TRBJ2-1; TRBD2 aligns across 8 bases. The CDR3 sequence is 15 residues long. Germline CDR1 reads SGHRS; CDR2 reads YFSETQ. Trimming cost V 3 bases and J 4 bases; bases outside gene matches: 6. The CDR3 DNA follows: TGCGCCAGCAGCTCGGGGGGGCCTTTGTACAATGAGCAGTTCTTC. Amino acids: CASSSGGPLYNEQFF.

The chain combines TRBV7-6 with TRBJ2-7, with 10 bases aligning to TRBD2. The CDR3 runs to 17 residues. V shed 0 bases and J 2 bases; nucleotides not matched to a gene: 7. Germline V gene sequence: CDR1 SGHVS, CDR2 FNYEAQ. The CDR3 nucleotides read TGTGCCAGCAGCTTAGCCGCGACTAGCGGGCGGGCCTACGAGCAGTACTTC. Amino acid sequence: CASSLAATSGRAYEQYF.